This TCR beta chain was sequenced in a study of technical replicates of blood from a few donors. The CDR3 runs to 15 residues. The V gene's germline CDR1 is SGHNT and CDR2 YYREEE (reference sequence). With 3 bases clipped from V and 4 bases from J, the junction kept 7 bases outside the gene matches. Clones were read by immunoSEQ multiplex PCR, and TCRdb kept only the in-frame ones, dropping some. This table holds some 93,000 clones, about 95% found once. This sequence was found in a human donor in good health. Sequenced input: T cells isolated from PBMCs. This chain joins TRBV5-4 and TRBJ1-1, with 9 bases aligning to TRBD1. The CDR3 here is CASSSPSTGGTEAFF. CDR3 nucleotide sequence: TGTGCCAGCAGCTCCCCTTCGACAGGGGGCACTGAAGCTTTCTTT.